This T cell receptor beta chain was recorded in a study of blood T cells in healthy people across ages. Study-wide results and limits: When set beside aged donors, long-lived donors presented more naive CD4+ cells and higher diversity. PBMCs were not sorted, which prevented a conclusive comparison of naive versus antigen-experienced cells.

A sample-barcoded 5' primer and a J-beta primer mix were used in a second PCR of about 7 to 12 cycles. TCRdb passed the 5' RACE reads through MiXCR, listing each CDR3 protein once. The sample contains a few hundred thousand distinct CDR3 sequences, about 55% of which appear only once. In this sample, this clonotype turned up a few times. What it binds is unknown. Healthy Caucasians from Russia aged roughly 6 to 95 served as donors. V was pared by 6 bases and J by 8 bases, with 20 bases between. Germline loops: CDR1 MDHEN, CDR2 SYDVKM. This CDR3 is built from 16 residues. The TCR comes from a man aged 55 to 69 in good health. Sequencing was performed on blood. V and J are TRBV28 and TRBJ1-6, with D perhaps TRBD1 (5 bases). CDR3 nucleotide sequence: TGTGCCAGCAGCCCAGCGCTGGCAGGGACCTATTCACCCCTCCACTTT. It specifies CASSPALAGTYSPLHF.